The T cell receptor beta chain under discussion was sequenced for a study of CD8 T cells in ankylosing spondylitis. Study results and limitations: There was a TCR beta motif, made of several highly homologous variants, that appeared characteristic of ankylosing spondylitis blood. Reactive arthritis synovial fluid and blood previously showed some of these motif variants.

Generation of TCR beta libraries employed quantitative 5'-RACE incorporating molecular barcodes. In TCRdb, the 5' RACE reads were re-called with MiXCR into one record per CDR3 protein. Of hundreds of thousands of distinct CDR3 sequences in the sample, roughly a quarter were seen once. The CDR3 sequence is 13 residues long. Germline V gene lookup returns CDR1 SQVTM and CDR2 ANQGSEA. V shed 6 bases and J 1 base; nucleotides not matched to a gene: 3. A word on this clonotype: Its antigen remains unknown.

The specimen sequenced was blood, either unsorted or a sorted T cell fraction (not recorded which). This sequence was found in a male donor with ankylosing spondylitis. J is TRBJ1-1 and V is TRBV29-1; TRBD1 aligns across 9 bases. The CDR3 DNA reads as TGCAGCGTAGGGACAGGGACGAACACTGAAGCTTTCTTT. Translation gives CSVGTGTNTEAFF. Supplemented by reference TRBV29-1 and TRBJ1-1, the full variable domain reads SAVISQKPSRDICQRGTSLTIQCQVDSQVTMMFWYRQQPGQSLTLIATANQGSEATYESGFVIDKFPISRPNLTFSTLTVSNMSPEDSSIYLCSVGTGTNTEAFFGQGTRLTVV.